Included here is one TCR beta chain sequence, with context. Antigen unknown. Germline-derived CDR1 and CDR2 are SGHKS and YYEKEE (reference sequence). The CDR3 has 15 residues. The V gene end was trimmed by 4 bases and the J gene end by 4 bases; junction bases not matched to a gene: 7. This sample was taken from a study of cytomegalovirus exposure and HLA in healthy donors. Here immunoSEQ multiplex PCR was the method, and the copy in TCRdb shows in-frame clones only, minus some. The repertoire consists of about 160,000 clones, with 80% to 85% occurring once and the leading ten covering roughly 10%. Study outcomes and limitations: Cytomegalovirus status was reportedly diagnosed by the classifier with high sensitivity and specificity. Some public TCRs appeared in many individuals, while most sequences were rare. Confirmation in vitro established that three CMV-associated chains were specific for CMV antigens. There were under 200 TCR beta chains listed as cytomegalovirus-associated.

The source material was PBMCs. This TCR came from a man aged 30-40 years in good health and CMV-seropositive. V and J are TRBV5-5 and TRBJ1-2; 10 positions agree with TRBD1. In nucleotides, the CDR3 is TGTGCCAGCAGCCCAGGACAGGGGGAGGCCTATGGCTACACCTTC. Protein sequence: CASSPGQGEAYGYTF.